The entry that follows covers one T cell receptor beta chain sequence. Its antigen is currently unknown. This record belongs to a study of CD8 T cells in ankylosing spondylitis. The study, taken as a whole, reports: Apparently characteristic of ankylosing spondylitis blood was a TCR beta motif (fewer than ten highly homologous variants). Reportedly, significant enrichment of disease-linked clones occurred in matched ankylosing spondylitis synovial fluid. Disease-linked clones proved CD8+ and comparatively uncommon in peripheral blood.

Using its own MiXCR run on the 5' RACE reads, TCRdb lists one record per CDR3 protein. The data hold just under 550,000 distinct CDR3 sequences, with roughly 13% observed a single time. Germline V gene data show CDR1 as DFQATT and CDR2 as SNEGSKA (reference sequence). The V gene lost 0 bases and the J gene lost 0 bases, with 15 bases spanning the gap. The CDR3 has 17 residues. The V gene is TRBV20-1, the J gene TRBJ1-5, with D unclear. This sequence was found in a male donor with ankylosing spondylitis. Sequenced: blood, either unsorted or a sorted T cell fraction (not recorded which). As DNA, the CDR3 is TGCAGTGCTAGAGATATATACGGGGAATATAGCAATCAGCCCCAGCATTTT. Translated, it gives CSARDIYGEYSNQPQHF.